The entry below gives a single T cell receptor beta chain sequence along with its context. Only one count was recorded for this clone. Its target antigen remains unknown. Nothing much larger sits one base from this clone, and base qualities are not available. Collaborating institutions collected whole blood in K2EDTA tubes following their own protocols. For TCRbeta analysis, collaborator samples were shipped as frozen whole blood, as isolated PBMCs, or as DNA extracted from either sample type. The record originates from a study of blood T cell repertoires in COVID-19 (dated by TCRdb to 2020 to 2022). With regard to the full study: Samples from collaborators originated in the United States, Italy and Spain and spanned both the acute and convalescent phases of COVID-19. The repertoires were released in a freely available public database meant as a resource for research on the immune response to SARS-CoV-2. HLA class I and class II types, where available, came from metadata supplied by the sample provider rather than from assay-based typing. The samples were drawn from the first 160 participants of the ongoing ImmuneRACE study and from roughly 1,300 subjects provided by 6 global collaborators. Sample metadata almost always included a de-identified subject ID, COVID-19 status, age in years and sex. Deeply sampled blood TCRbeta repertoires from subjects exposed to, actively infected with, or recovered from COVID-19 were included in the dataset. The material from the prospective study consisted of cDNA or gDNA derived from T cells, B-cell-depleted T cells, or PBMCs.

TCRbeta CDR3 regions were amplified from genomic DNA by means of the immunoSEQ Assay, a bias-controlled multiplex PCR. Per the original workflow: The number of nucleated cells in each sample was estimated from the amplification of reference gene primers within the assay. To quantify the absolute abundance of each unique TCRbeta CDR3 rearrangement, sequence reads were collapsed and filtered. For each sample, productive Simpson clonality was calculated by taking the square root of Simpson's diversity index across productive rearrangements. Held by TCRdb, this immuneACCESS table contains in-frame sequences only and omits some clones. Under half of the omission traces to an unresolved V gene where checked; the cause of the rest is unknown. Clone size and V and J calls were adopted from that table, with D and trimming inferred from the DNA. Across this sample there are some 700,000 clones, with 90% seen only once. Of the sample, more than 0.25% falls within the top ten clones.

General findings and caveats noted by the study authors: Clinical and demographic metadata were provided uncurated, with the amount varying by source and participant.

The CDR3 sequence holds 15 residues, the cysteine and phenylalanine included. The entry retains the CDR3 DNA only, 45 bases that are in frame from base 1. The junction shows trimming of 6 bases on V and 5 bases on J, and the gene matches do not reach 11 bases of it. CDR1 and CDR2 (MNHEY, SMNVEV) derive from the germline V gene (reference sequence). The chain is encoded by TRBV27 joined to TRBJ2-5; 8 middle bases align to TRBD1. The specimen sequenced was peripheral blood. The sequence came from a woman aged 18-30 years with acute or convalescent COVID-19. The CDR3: CASSPDRVESETQYF. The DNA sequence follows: TGTGCCAGCAGCCCGGACAGGGTGGAGTCGGAGACCCAGTACTTC.